The rows below give T cell receptor beta chains drawn from one sample of a study of blood T cell repertoires in COVID-19. Method: immunoSEQ multiplex PCR; TCRdb's copy keeps in-frame clones and lacks some. The sample yields hundreds of thousands of clones, approximately 86% seen once. The material sequenced was peripheral blood. The source is an older man with acute or convalescent COVID-19. Both conserved end residues are trimmed from each CDR3. Rows may omit the clone size; those that give it use once, few, many or a size class.

cdr3_aa j_call v_call clone_size
ASSLRGFQPQH TRBJ1-5 TRBV12-3/TRBV12-4 NA
ASRRTSGESYEQY TRBJ2-7 TRBV10-1 NA
ASSYDPGHEAF TRBJ1-1 TRBV6-5 few
ASSFGGTAGTNEQF TRBJ2-1 TRBV6-5 NA
ASSTLAGASEQY TRBJ2-7 TRBV9 NA
ASRPRAGYT TRBJ1-2 TRBV6-5 once
ASSSSRQGEQY TRBJ2-7 TRBV11-3 once
ASSPIMTGTGGKNIQY TRBJ2-4 TRBV4-3 NA
ASSVGAGASTDTQY TRBJ2-3 TRBV9 NA
ASSHTGKKSPLH TRBJ1-6 TRBV5-8 NA
ASSLAGQPYEQY TRBJ2-7 TRBV7-2 NA
ASGQGDYGYT TRBJ1-2 TRBV6-6 few
ASSTSLQGGGTDTQY TRBJ2-3 TRBV19 NA
AISTSGSDYEQY TRBJ2-7 TRBV10-3 NA
ASSFSDGGSYEQY TRBJ2-7 TRBV28 NA
ASSLRGDHEQY TRBJ2-7 TRBV7-3 NA
ASSLGHMSGGNEQF TRBJ2-1 TRBV7-3 few
ATSDSSDRAGGYT TRBJ1-2 TRBV24-1 NA
ASSPGAGVKREIEQY TRBJ2-7 TRBV18 few
ASSFGQGAYQPQH TRBJ1-5 TRBV19 NA
ASSLAGQGGYEQY TRBJ2-7 TRBV5-1 NA
ASSFGTGVDTQY TRBJ2-3 TRBV28 NA
ASSLGAINEQF TRBJ2-1 TRBV5-1 once
ASSSQGIFNQPQH TRBJ1-5 TRBV19 NA
ATSRRQIQAGNEQF TRBJ2-1 TRBV15 NA
ASSQSLQGVYGYT TRBJ1-2 TRBV3-1/TRBV3-2 NA
ASSVQGFGSGYT TRBJ1-2 TRBV7-9 NA
ASSKTGSYEQY TRBJ2-7 TRBV6-5 NA
ASSQASGTGETQY TRBJ2-5 TRBV4-2 NA
ASSHPPDRVGLAPTYNEQF TRBJ2-1 TRBV4-1 NA
ASRRSLYGYT TRBJ1-2 TRBV6-5 NA
ASSSVTGGSNSPLH TRBJ1-6 TRBV5-4 NA
ATSLAGGRWSADTQY TRBJ2-3 TRBV6-4 NA
ASHLGGEAF TRBJ1-1 TRBV28 NA
ASSHDRGGGELF TRBJ2-2 TRBV4-2 NA
ASSPRSPYT TRBJ1-2 TRBV2 NA
ASSVASENTEAF TRBJ1-1 TRBV9 NA
ASSYTGNQPQH TRBJ1-5 TRBV6-2/TRBV6-3 NA
ASSQEGLAGIDEQF TRBJ2-1 TRBV4-2 NA
ASSLTGGNDSPLH TRBJ1-6 TRBV7-8 NA
ASSRALSSGNTIY TRBJ1-3 TRBV14 NA
ASSVGASAFQETQY TRBJ2-5 TRBV9 NA
ASRVTGKGVYGYT TRBJ1-2 TRBV27 NA